A single sample is the source of the 20 T cell receptor beta chains below, sequenced in a study of T cell responses to AZD1222 COVID-19 vaccine. Assay: immunoSEQ multiplex PCR; the TCRdb copy retains only in-frame clones and omits some. Of over 70,000 clones in the sample, 88% were seen once. The specimen was peripheral blood, collected on day 0 of AZD1222 vaccination. The receptors were gathered from an adult in good health.

The chain is built from TRBV9 and TRBJ2-3; no definite D call. V dropped 0 bases and J dropped 4 bases, with 9 bases sitting between them. CDR1 is SGDLS and CDR2 is YYNGEE in the germline V gene. CDR3 length equals 14 residues. CDR3 sequence reads: CASSVDMGSDTQYF. As DNA, the CDR3 is TGTGCCAGCAGCGTAGATATGGGATCAGATACGCAGTATTTT.

The rearrangement links TRBV9 to TRBJ2-1; D remains ambiguous. V shed 0 bases and J shed 9 bases, with 4 bases lying between them. The CDR3 is 11 residues long. In germline, CDR1 is SGDLS, CDR2 YYNGEE. The CDR3 nucleotides are TGTGCCAGCAGCGTAGGAGTTGAGCAGTTCTTC. Encoded protein: CASSVGVEQFF.

The chain employs TRBV7-3 and TRBJ2-2; TRBD2 aligns across 10 bases. Germline trimming cut 1 base from V and 6 bases from J; bases unmatched to any gene: 8. The CDR3 length is 17 residues. Germline CDR1 is SGHTA and CDR2 is FQGTGA. The CDR3 here is CASSLRASGSLPGELFF. As DNA, the CDR3 is TGTGCCAGCAGCTTAAGGGCTAGCGGGAGTCTTCCCGGGGAGCTGTTTTTT.

The genes are TRBV7-2 and TRBJ1-5; 7 bases fit TRBD1. V lost 1 base, J lost 4 bases, and 4 bases stayed unmatched. Germline CDR1 SGHTA, CDR2 FQGNSA. The CDR3 runs 15 residues. This chain's CDR3 is CASSLGLQGNQPQHF. In nucleotides, the CDR3 is TGTGCCAGCAGCTTAGGCTTACAGGGGAATCAGCCCCAGCATTTT.

V and J are TRBV3-1 (or the pseudogene TRBV3-2) and TRBJ2-3; a possible D gene is TRBD2 (6 bases). V dropped 0 bases and J dropped 3 bases, with 16 bases sitting between them. Germline lookup yields CDR1 LGHDT and CDR2 YNNKEL (reference sequence). The CDR3 length is 17 residues. The CDR3 region is CASSQDKRRGGTDTQYF. The CDR3 coding sequence is TGTGCCAGCAGCCAAGATAAGCGGCGGGGTGGTACAGATACGCAGTATTTT.

This clone was recorded once. V is TRBV9 and J is TRBJ2-2; 7 positions match TRBD1. This CDR3 region has 15 residues. Germline CDR1 is SGDLS and CDR2 is YYNGEE. With 3 bases clipped from V and 2 bases from J, the junction kept 4 bases outside the gene matches. The CDR3 sequence: CASSGRQGNTGELFF. CDR3 nucleotides: TGTGCCAGCAGCGGCCGACAGGGAAACACCGGGGAGCTGTTTTTT.

The rearrangement joins TRBV5-5 to TRBJ1-1; D gene unclear. The CDR3 is 13 residues long. With 4 bases removed from V and 4 bases from J, the gap between germline ends came to 11 bases. Germline assignment: CDR1 SGHKS and CDR2 YYEKEE (reference sequence). DNA of the CDR3: TGTGCCAGCAGCCACCTAATTGGCACTGAAGCTTTCTTT. This translates into CASSHLIGTEAFF.

The rearrangement joins TRBV28 to TRBJ2-7; 11 bases line up with TRBD2. The V gene end was trimmed by 3 bases and the J gene end by 7 bases; junction bases not matched to a gene: 8. Germline loops: CDR1 MDHEN, CDR2 SYDVKM. The CDR3 totals 15 residues. CDR3 loop: CASSFISGRAKEQYF. Here the CDR3 DNA reads TGTGCCAGCAGTTTCATTAGCGGGAGGGCCAAGGAGCAGTACTTC.

The CDR3 region has the DNA TGTGCCAGCAGTTCGGACTTGACGAGTGAAGATACGCAGTATTTT. Protein sequence: CASSSDLTSEDTQYF. The chain couples TRBV27 to TRBJ2-3, with a possible D match to TRBD2 (5 bases). Trimming left V 4 bases short and J 5 bases short, with 16 bases between. This CDR3 spans 15 amino acids. Looked up from germline, CDR1 is MNHEY and CDR2 is SMNVEV (reference sequence).

In nucleotides, the CDR3 is TGTGCCAGCAGCTTAGACTTGGGATCGAATGAAAAACTGTTTTTT. Protein product: CASSLDLGSNEKLFF. This chain joins TRBV7-9 and TRBJ1-4; D is uncertain. The CDR3 length is 15 residues. Per germline, CDR1 SEHNR and CDR2 FQNEAQ (reference sequence). Trimming took off 1 base at V and 5 bases at J, with 11 bases between the two ends.

The chain carries TRBV11-3 and TRBJ1-3, with D perhaps matching TRBD1 (6 bases). The CDR3 extends over 14 amino acids. The V gene lost 5 bases and the J gene lost 0 bases, with 8 bases spanning the gap. Germline CDR1 reads SGHNT; CDR2 reads YENEEA. CDR3 coding DNA: TGTGCCAGCAGCGCAGGGGACTCTGGAAACACCATATATTTT. Translation gives CASSAGDSGNTIYF.

The chain employs TRBV28 and TRBJ1-6; D gene ambiguous. The germline gives CDR1 MDHEN, CDR2 SYDVKM. The CDR3 totals 17 residues. V was clipped by 3 bases and J by 0 bases, with 12 bases between them. The CDR3 DNA sequence: TGTGCCAGCAGTTTCTCACCACCGTACTCCTATAATTCACCCCTCCACTTT. Encoded protein: CASSFSPPYSYNSPLHF.

V is TRBV27 and J is TRBJ2-1; D possibly uses TRBD1 or TRBD2 (6 bases each). CDR3 size: 15 residues. Deletions cut 3 bases from V and 9 bases from J, with 18 bases between. Germline V gives CDR1 MNHEY, CDR2 SMNVEV (reference sequence). The CDR3 here is CASSLGGTKVGEQFF. For the CDR3, the DNA is TGTGCCAGCAGTTTGGGGGGCACTAAGGTGGGTGAGCAGTTCTTC.

The gene calls are TRBV11-2 and TRBJ2-4; D unresolved. V dropped 0 bases and J dropped 4 bases, with 1 base sitting between them. This CDR3 is built from 12 residues. CDR1 is SGHAT and CDR2 is FQNNGV in the germline V gene. CDR3 loop: CASSLDKNIQYF. DNA of the CDR3: TGTGCCAGCAGCTTAGATAAAAACATTCAGTACTTC. Based on the CDR3 plus reference TRBV11-2 and TRBJ2-4, the full variable domain is EAGVAQSPRYKIIEKRQSVAFWCNPISGHATLYWYQQILGQGPKLLIQFQNNGVVDDSQLPKDRFSAERLKGVDSTLKIQPAKLEDSAVYLCASSLDKNIQYFGAGTRLSVL.

The rearrangement uses TRBV7-8 and TRBJ1-5, with TRBD1 matching 9 bases. With 3 bases clipped from V and 4 bases from J, the junction kept 10 bases outside the gene matches. This CDR3 has 17 residues. Germline assignment: CDR1 SGHVS and CDR2 FQNEAQ. Here the CDR3 reads CASSFGSGTGRNQPQHF. In DNA, the CDR3 is TGTGCCAGCAGCTTTGGTTCCGGGACAGGGAGAAATCAGCCCCAGCATTTT.

The chain recombines TRBV6-5 with TRBJ2-3; 9 bases agree with TRBD1. Losses at the gene ends were 10 bases for V and 3 bases for J; bases not matched to a gene: 8. The germline V gene encodes CDR1 MNHEY and CDR2 SVGAGI. The CDR3 extends over 14 amino acids. DNA for the CDR3: TGTGCCACTGGACAGGGGAAGTTGACAGATACGCAGTATTTT. It translates to CATGQGKLTDTQYF.

The DNA of the CDR3 is TGTGCCAGCAGCTCTACAGGGGGCCGAGAGACCCAGTACTTC. It encodes CASSSTGGRETQYF. The chain uses TRBV7-9 and TRBJ2-5; 9 bases map to TRBD1. V gave up 4 bases and J gave up 4 bases; unmatched junction bases: 4. The length of the CDR3 is 14 residues. The germline CDR1 and CDR2 sequences are SEHNR and FQNEAQ (reference sequence).

V gene TRBV3-1 (or the pseudogene TRBV3-2) combines with J gene TRBJ1-2, with D possibly TRBD1 on 5 matching bases. The germline CDR1 and CDR2 sequences are LGHDT and YNNKEL (reference sequence). The length of the CDR3 is 15 residues. V was pared by 4 bases and J by 1 base, with 13 bases between. The CDR3, as DNA: TGTGCCAGCAGCCCCTCTCAGGGCGTTAACTATGGCTACACCTTC. As protein: CASSPSQGVNYGYTF.

The J gene is TRBJ2-1, the V gene TRBV4-2; D gene ambiguous. Deletions cut 3 bases from V and 8 bases from J, with 5 bases between. The CDR3 covers 11 residues. CDR1 and CDR2 from the germline V gene are LGHNA and YNFKEQ. The CDR3 loop reads CASSHRDEQFF. In DNA form, the CDR3 reads TGTGCCAGCAGCCATAGAGATGAGCAGTTCTTC.

This clone appeared a single time. The chain is built from TRBV30 and TRBJ2-3; tentatively, D is TRBD1 (5 bases). Germline CDR1 reads GTSNPN; CDR2 reads SVGIG (reference sequence). The CDR3 has 16 amino acids. V was cut by 3 bases and J by 0 bases, with 16 bases left in between. CDR3 region: CAWRANQGRSTDTQYF. The CDR3 DNA is TGTGCCTGGAGAGCAAACCAGGGAAGGAGCACAGATACGCAGTATTTT.